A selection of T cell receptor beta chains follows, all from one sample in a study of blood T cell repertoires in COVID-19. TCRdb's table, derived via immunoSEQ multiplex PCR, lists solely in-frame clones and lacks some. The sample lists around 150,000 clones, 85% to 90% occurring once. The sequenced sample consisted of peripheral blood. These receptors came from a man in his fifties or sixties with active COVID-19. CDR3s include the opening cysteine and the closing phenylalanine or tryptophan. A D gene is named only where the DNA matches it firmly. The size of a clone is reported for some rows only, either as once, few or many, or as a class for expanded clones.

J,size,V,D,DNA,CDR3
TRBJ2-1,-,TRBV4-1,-,TGCGCCAGCAGCTCGGACTGGAATGAGCAGTTCTTC,CASSSDWNEQFF
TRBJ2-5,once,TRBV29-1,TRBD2,TGCAGCGCCACCGGACTAGCGAAGAAAGAGACCCAGTACTTC,CSATGLAKKETQYF
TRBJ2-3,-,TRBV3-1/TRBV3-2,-,TGTGCCAGCAGCCAATCTGACTCGGCCTCCCGGGGTACAGATACGCAGTATTTT,CASSQSDSASRGTDTQYF
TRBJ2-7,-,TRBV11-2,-,TGTGCCAGCAGCTTTCAATACGAGCAGTACTTC,CASSFQYEQYF
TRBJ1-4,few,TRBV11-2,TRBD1,TGTGCCAGCAGCTCCCGACAGGGGCTTAATGAAAAACTGTTTTTT,CASSSRQGLNEKLFF
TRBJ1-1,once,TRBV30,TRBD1,TGTGCCTGGACGGCGAAGGGGGCTTGGGCTGAAGCTTTCTTT,CAWTAKGAWAEAFF
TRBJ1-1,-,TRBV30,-,TGTGCCTGGAGTTGGGGGGGAGGGGACACTGAAGCTTTCTTT,CAWSWGGGDTEAFF
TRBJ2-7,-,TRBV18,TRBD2,TGTGCCAGCTCAGGACTAGCGGGGGGGGACGAGCAGTACTTC,CASSGLAGGDEQYF
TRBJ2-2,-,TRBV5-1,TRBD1,TGCGCCAGCACTATCGTTCCCTCGACAGGGACGAACACCGGGGAGCTGTTTTTT,CASTIVPSTGTNTGELFF
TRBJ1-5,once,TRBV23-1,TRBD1,TGCGCCAGCAGGCAATCGGGTGGACAGGACTGTTTTTGGGATAGCAATCAGCCCCAGCATTTT,CASRQSGGQDCFWDSNQPQHF
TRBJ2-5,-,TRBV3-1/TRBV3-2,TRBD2,TGTGCCAGCAGCCTTAGCGGGGGACCACAAGAGACCCAGTACTTC,CASSLSGGPQETQYF
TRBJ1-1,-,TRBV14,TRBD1,TGTGCCAGCAGCCCCGCAGGGGGGAACACTGAAGCTTTCTTT,CASSPAGGNTEAFF
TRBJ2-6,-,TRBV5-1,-,TGCGCCAGCAGCTTAGAGAGGGTCTCTGGGGCCAACGTCCTGACTTTC,CASSLERVSGANVLTF
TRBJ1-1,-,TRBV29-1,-,TGCAGCGTTGCCCCACAGGGACCCACTGAAGCTTTCTTT,CSVAPQGPTEAFF
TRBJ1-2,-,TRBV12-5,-,TGTGCTAGTGGCCGAGACAGAGCCGGGTCCGCCTACACCTTC,CASGRDRAGSAYTF
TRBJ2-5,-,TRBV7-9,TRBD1,TGTGCCAGCAGCCCCGGTGACAGGGCACAAGAGACCCAGTACTTC,CASSPGDRAQETQYF
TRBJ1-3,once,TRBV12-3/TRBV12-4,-,TGTGCCAGCAAGGGAGTACCCACCATATATTTT,CASKGVPTIYF
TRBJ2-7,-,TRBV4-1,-,TGCGCCAGCAGCCTCCGACCGACCGTCCCATCGGGCGAGCAGTACTTC,CASSLRPTVPSGEQYF
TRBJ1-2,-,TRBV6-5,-,TGTGCCAGCAGAGGCGTAAACAGGGAAAGTCAGGGCTACACCTTC,CASRGVNRESQGYTF
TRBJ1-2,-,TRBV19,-,TGTGCCAGTAGTACTAGGACGGGAAGGGTCTATGGCTACACCTTC,CASSTRTGRVYGYTF
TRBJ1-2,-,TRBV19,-,TGTGCCAGTAGTATAGGGGTGAGGGGCTACACCTTC,CASSIGVRGYTF
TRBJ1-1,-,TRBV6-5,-,TGTGCCACCCTTGTACCGGGATCCCCGTCAGCTTTCTTT,CATLVPGSPSAFF
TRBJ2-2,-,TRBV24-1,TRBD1,TGTGCCACCAGTGATTCCGGGACAGGGGGCACCGGGGAGCTGTTTTTT,CATSDSGTGGTGELFF
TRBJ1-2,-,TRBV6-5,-,TGTGCCAGCAGCTCTGGCAAGGGCTACACCTTC,CASSSGKGYTF
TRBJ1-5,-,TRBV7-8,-,TGTGCCAGCAGCTCTAGTAGCAATCAGCCCCAGCATTTT,CASSSSSNQPQHF
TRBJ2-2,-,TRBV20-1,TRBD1,TGCAGTGCTAGTCGACAGGGTGGGACCGGGGAGCTGTTTTTT,CSASRQGGTGELFF
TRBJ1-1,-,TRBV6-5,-,TGTGCCAGCAGTCCCGGAGGGAGCCTGAACACTGAAGCTTTCTTT,CASSPGGSLNTEAFF
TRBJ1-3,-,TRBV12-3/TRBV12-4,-,TGTGCCAGCAGCTATTCAAAGGGAAACACCATATATTTT,CASSYSKGNTIYF
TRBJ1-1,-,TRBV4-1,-,TGCGCCAGCAGCCTCATAATCGCAGGGTCCACTGAAGCTTTCTTT,CASSLIIAGSTEAFF
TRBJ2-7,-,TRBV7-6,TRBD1,TGTGCCAGCAGCTTAGCTTCGCCGGGACAGGGGGGTTACGAGCAGTACTTC,CASSLASPGQGGYEQYF
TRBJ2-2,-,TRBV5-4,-,TGTGCCAGCAGCGCAGGACTGGGCGGGGAGCTGTTTTTT,CASSAGLGGELFF
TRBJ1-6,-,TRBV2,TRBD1,TGTGCCACCCACACGGACAGGGATCGGTCACCCCTCCACTTT,CATHTDRDRSPLHF
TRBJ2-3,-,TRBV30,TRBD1,TGTGCCTGGAAGGCAGGGGGAAGCACAGATACGCAGTATTTT,CAWKAGGSTDTQYF
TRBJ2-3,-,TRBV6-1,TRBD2,TGTGCCAGCAGTGAAGCACCGGGACTAGCGGGGACGCAGTATTTT,CASSEAPGLAGTQYF
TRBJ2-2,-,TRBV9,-,TGTGCCAGCAGCAACAGTCTTAGGCTTCCCGGGGAGCTGTTTTTT,CASSNSLRLPGELFF
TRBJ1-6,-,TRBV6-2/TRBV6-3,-,TGTGCCAGCAGTTTGTCACCAGGGTCACCCCTCCACTTT,CASSLSPGSPLHF
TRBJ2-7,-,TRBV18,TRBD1,TGTGCCAGCTCACCGACCGGACAGGCCTACGAGCAGTACTTC,CASSPTGQAYEQYF
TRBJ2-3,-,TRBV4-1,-,TGCGCCAGCAGCCAAGTGCTAGTTTGGCTAGTTGGTGATACGCAGTATTTT,CASSQVLVWLVGDTQYF
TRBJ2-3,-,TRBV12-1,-,TGTGCCAGCAGTTTCCACCGACAGGATAGCACAGATACGCAGTATTTT,CASSFHRQDSTDTQYF
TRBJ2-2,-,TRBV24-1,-,TGTGCCACCAGTGTCGAGACCGGGGAGCTGTTTTTT,CATSVETGELFF
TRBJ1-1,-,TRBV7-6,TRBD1,TGTGCCAGCAGCAATACAGGGGTGACTGAAGCTTTCTTT,CASSNTGVTEAFF
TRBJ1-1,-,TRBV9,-,TGTGCCAGCAGCGGCAGGGACACTGAAGCTTTCTTT,CASSGRDTEAFF
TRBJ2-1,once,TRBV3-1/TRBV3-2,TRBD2,TGTGCCAGCAGCACAACTAGCGGGGGGTACAATGAGCAGTTCTTC,CASSTTSGGYNEQFF
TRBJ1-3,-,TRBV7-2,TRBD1,TGTGCCAGCAGTCCTCTCCGGGACAGGGGTGGAGACACCATATATTTT,CASSPLRDRGGDTIYF
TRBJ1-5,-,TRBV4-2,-,TGTGCCAGCAGCCGGGCTCCAGGCGATCAGCCCCAGCATTTT,CASSRAPGDQPQHF
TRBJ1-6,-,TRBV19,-,TGTGCCAGTACCCCGACAGCCTCCTATAATTCACCCCTCCACTTT,CASTPTASYNSPLHF
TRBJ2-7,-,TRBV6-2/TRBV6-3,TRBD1,TGTGCCAGCAGTTACTCCGGGACAGGGATCGAGCAGTACTTC,CASSYSGTGIEQYF
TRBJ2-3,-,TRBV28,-,TGTGCCAGCAGTCCCGGGCCGCGGGGAGATACGCAGTATTTT,CASSPGPRGDTQYF
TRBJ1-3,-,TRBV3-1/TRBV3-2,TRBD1,TGTGCCAGCAGCCTGACAAACAGGGGCGCGAACACCATATATTTT,CASSLTNRGANTIYF
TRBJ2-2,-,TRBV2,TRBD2,TGTGCCAGCAGTGACAGACTAGCGGGATACACCGGGGAGCTGTTTTTT,CASSDRLAGYTGELFF
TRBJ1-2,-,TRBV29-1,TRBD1,TGCAGCGTTGTTCCCCAACTGGGACAGGGTCAGCATGGCTACACCTTC,CSVVPQLGQGQHGYTF
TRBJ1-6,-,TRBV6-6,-,TGTGCCAGCAGTTACTCGAACGTCGGATCAGGGCCCCTCCACTTT,CASSYSNVGSGPLHF
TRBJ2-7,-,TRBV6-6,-,TGTGCCAGCAGCTTGGGAGGGGGGCTCTACGAGCAGTACTTC,CASSLGGGLYEQYF
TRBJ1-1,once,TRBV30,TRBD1,TGTGCCTGGAGTGTACATAGGACAGGGGTTATGAACACTGAAGCTTTCTTT,CAWSVHRTGVMNTEAFF
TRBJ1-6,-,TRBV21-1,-,TGTGCCAGCGACAGGACAGTAGAGTCACCCCTCCACTTT,CASDRTVESPLHF
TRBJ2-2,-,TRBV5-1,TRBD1,TGCGCCAGCAGACAAAATACAGGGGCCGGGGAGCTGTTTTTT,CASRQNTGAGELFF
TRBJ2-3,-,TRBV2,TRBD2,TGTGCCAGCAGTGACTCCGGGACTAGCGGGGGGGCCCGGGATACGCAGTATTTT,CASSDSGTSGGARDTQYF
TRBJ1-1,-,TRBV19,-,TGTGCCAGTATCGCGGCGACAGTCACCGCTGAAGCTTTCTTT,CASIAATVTAEAFF
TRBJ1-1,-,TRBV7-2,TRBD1,TGTGCCAGCAGCCACCAGGGGGCAGGCACTGAAGCTTTCTTT,CASSHQGAGTEAFF